The 13 T cell receptor beta chains reported below all come from one sample, sequenced in a study of T cell repertoires in cytomegalovirus infection. TCRdb re-analysed the reads in MiXCR, keeping a single row per CDR3 protein. This sample carries more than 150,000 distinct CDR3 sequences, approximately 19% of them seen once, and the ten largest clones take 2.9%. Sample: PBMCs. The source is a human donor in good health (CMV status not recorded). Some clones in this sample may be carry-over from other donors' samples.

This chain connects TRBV7-3 to TRBJ2-2; D is ambiguous. Per germline, CDR1 SGHTA and CDR2 FQGTGA. This CDR3 has 14 residues. The V and J ends lost 9 bases and 0 bases respectively, with 11 bases between them. The CDR3 DNA reads TGTGCCAGTGGGCGAAACTCGAACACCGGGGAGCTGTTTTTT. Encoded protein: CASGRNSNTGELFF.

J is TRBJ2-5 and V is TRBV20-1; possibly TRBD1 for D (5 bases). The CDR3 loop spans 14 amino acids. The V gene lost 0 bases and the J gene lost 1 base, with 9 bases spanning the gap. The germline gives CDR1 DFQATT, CDR2 SNEGSKA (reference sequence). This CDR3 reads CSARDRVSQETQYF. As DNA, the CDR3 is TGCAGTGCTAGAGACAGGGTGTCCCAAGAGACCCAGTACTTC.

The V and J genes are TRBV19 and TRBJ1-5; D not certain. The CDR3 has 15 residues. Germline V gene data show CDR1 as LNHDA and CDR2 as SQIVND (reference sequence). V dropped 8 bases and J dropped 0 bases, with 14 bases sitting between them. This CDR3 is CASARSLNSNQPQHF. The CDR3 nucleotides read TGTGCCAGTGCCCGATCTTTGAATAGCAATCAGCCCCAGCATTTT.

This clonotype was seen at least ten times. The chain uses TRBV7-2 and TRBJ2-7; TRBD1 matches at 9 bases. Germline CDR1 reads SGHTA; CDR2 reads FQGNSA. There are 17 residues in the CDR3. Trimming took 5 bases from V and 0 from J; bases not matched to a gene: 11. CDR3 sequence: CASSIVGGQGSSYEQYF. The CDR3 nucleotides are TGTGCCAGCAGCATAGTCGGGGGACAGGGAAGCTCCTACGAGCAGTACTTC.

This chain joins TRBV7-9 and TRBJ1-2, with D tentatively TRBD1 (6 bases). The CDR3 extends over 14 amino acids. Trimming removed 5 bases at V and 5 bases at J, with 15 bases between. CDR1 SEHNR and CDR2 FQNEAQ come from the germline V gene (reference sequence). In DNA, the CDR3 is TGTGCCAGCAGCACCACAGGGTTTGGGTATGGCTACACCTTC. It is translated as CASSTTGFGYGYTF.

Worth noting for this clonotype: Compared with germline, one end of the junction differs, possibly owing to a read error. The CDR3, as DNA: TGTCCCAGCAGTTCGGCCGCTAGTGAAGCTTTCTTT. Amino acid sequence: CPSSSAASEAFF. The chain combines TRBV12-3 or TRBV12-4 with TRBJ1-1; D is ambiguous. This CDR3 contains 12 residues.

This clonotype was picked up many times. This chain's CDR3 is CASSPGLSTEAFF. CDR3 nucleotide sequence: TGTGCCAGCAGCCCGGGATTAAGCACTGAAGCTTTCTTT. The V and J genes are TRBV7-8 and TRBJ1-1; D ambiguous. The CDR3 loop spans 13 amino acids. From germline, CDR1 is SGHVS and CDR2 FQNEAQ. Trimming left V 5 bases short and J 4 bases short, with 11 bases between.

This clonotype has a handful of counts. The chain employs TRBV6-8 and TRBJ2-5; perhaps TRBD1 as D (6 bases). V gave up 2 bases and J gave up 5 bases, with 15 bases separating them. The CDR3 loop spans 15 amino acids. Germline CDR1 MNHGY, CDR2 SAAAGT. The CDR3 nucleotides are TGTGCCAGCAGTTACATTTCAACAGGGAGCGAGACCCAGTACTTC. Protein: CASSYISTGSETQYF.

This clonotype was detected only a few times. The CDR3, as DNA: TGTGCCAGCAGCGGATTCGGACTAGCGGTCAATGAGCAGTTCTTC. Its protein product is CASSGFGLAVNEQFF. J is TRBJ2-1 and V is TRBV9; 10 bases are a match to TRBD2. The junction had 6 bases not matched to a gene; V was cut back by 3 bases and J by 6 bases. The CDR3 has 15 residues. Germline loops: CDR1 SGDLS, CDR2 YYNGEE.

There are a few counts of this clonotype. In nucleotides, the CDR3 is TGTGCCAGCAGTTTAACTAGCCTTGGCGGGGTCGGGGAGCTGTTTTTT. Translation: CASSLTSLGGVGELFF. This chain joins TRBV28 and TRBJ2-2; tentative D call: TRBD2 (6 bases). Germline lookup yields CDR1 MDHEN and CDR2 SYDVKM. This CDR3 region has 16 residues. V lost 2 bases to trimming and J lost 7 bases, with 17 bases between them.

This clonotype has just a few counts. This chain joins TRBV23-1 and TRBJ1-1; 7 positions agree with TRBD1. TRBV23-1 is an ORF, and what it does is uncertain. Trimming at V came to 3 bases and at J to 4 bases, leaving 8 bases not matched to a gene. The CDR3 loop spans 15 amino acids. The CDR3 is CASSHPTGWGTEAFF. Here the CDR3 DNA reads TGCGCCAGCAGTCACCCGACAGGGTGGGGCACTGAAGCTTTCTTT.

To note about this clonotype: An end of the junction does not agree with germline; a read error may underlie this. The chain links TRBV12-3 or TRBV12-4 to TRBJ1-2; maybe TRBD1 (6 bases). This CDR3 is 14 amino acids long. CDR3 sequence (DNA): TGTGCCAGCAGTTACCGGACAGCTAACTATAGCTACACCTTC. This translates into CASSYRTANYSYTF.

Ten or more counts support this clonotype. This chain connects TRBV7-9 to TRBJ1-2; TRBD1 is a possible D gene (6 bases). Germline V gene data show CDR1 as SEHNR and CDR2 as FQNEAQ (reference sequence). The V gene lost 5 bases and the J gene lost 4 bases, with 17 bases spanning the gap. The CDR3 runs to 15 residues. The CDR3 DNA reads TGTGCCAGCAGCGGGGATTTACAGGGTGGCTATGGCTACACCTTC. Translation gives CASSGDLQGGYGYTF.